What follows are 25 T cell receptor beta chains derived from one specimen sequenced in a study of identical twins. TCRdb reprocessed the 5' RACE reads with MiXCR, giving one entry per CDR3 protein. The sample includes under 300,000 distinct CDR3 sequences, over 11% of them seen just once. Sequenced: memory (CD45RO+) T cells sorted from blood. These receptors all stem from a woman aged 18-30 years in good health.

This clonotype was seen a handful of times. V usage is TRBV6-5 and J usage is TRBJ2-7; D gene ambiguous. V was trimmed by 6 bases and J by 7 bases, leaving 13 bases between them. This CDR3 is 12 amino acids long. CDR1 is MNHEY, CDR2 SVGAGI, per germline. CDR3 DNA sequence: TGTGCCAGCAGCCCAAGTAGGCAAGAGCAGTACTTC. Its protein product is CASSPSRQEQYF.

This clonotype has only a few counts. The rearrangement uses TRBV7-2 and TRBJ2-1, with TRBD2 identical over 10 bases. The CDR3 is 15 residues long. The V gene end was trimmed by 5 bases and the J gene end by 3 bases; junction bases not matched to a gene: 4. Germline V gene sequence: CDR1 SGHTA, CDR2 FQGNSA. The CDR3, as DNA: TGTGCCAGCAGCGCCTCTAGCGGGAGCTACAATGAGCAGTTCTTC. Protein sequence: CASSASSGSYNEQFF.

This sequence joins TRBV7-9 and TRBJ1-4; 7 bases are a match to TRBD1. The CDR3 runs 15 residues. The ends lost 5 bases at V and 4 bases at J; junction bases unmatched: 7. Germline CDR1 and CDR2: SEHNR and FQNEAQ (reference sequence). This CDR3 reads CASSSLGQLNEKLFF. In nucleotides, the CDR3 is TGTGCCAGCAGCAGTTTGGGACAGCTTAATGAAAAACTGTTTTTT.

The genes are TRBV6-1 and TRBJ1-1; 9 bases agree with TRBD1. V lost 8 bases and J lost 8; bases outside the gene matches: 12. CDR3 length equals 14 residues. Per the germline V gene, CDR1 is MNHNS and CDR2 is SASEGT. The CDR3 spells CASRRDRDVIEAFF. In DNA form, the CDR3 reads TGTGCCAGCCGCCGGGACAGGGACGTGATCGAAGCTTTCTTT.

This clonotype was observed a few times. The rearrangement uses TRBV5-6 and TRBJ2-2; 8 nucleotides agree with TRBD1. V lost 2 bases, J lost 7 bases, and 1 base stayed unmatched. CDR3 length: 13 residues. Per the germline V gene, CDR1 is SGHDT and CDR2 is YYEEEE. The CDR3 loop is CASSFDRGGELFF. In DNA form, the CDR3 reads TGTGCCAGCAGCTTCGACAGGGGCGGGGAGCTGTTTTTT.

This clonotype was found a few times. The chain links TRBV12-3 or TRBV12-4 to TRBJ1-2; possible D gene TRBD1, 6 bases. The CDR3 has 13 amino acids. Trimming pared 6 bases from V and 12 bases from J, leaving 20 bases between. The CDR3 sequence: CASRLTSGGPHTF. DNA of the CDR3: TGTGCCAGCAGATTAACCTCGGGGGGCCCCCACACCTTC.

This clonotype was observed a handful of times. The chain carries TRBV20-1 and TRBJ2-2, with a weak D call TRBD1 (6 bases). V was clipped by 4 bases and J by 0 bases, with 12 bases between them. The CDR3 extends over 15 amino acids. Per the germline V gene, CDR1 is DFQATT and CDR2 is SNEGSKA (reference sequence). In DNA, the CDR3 is TGCAGTGCTACTGGTGGGGGCCCGAACACCGGGGAGCTGTTTTTT. Its protein product is CSATGGGPNTGELFF.

The gene calls are TRBV6-1 and TRBJ1-5; a possible D gene is TRBD1 (5 bases). CDR1 and CDR2 (germline): MNHNS, SASEGT. CDR3 size: 18 residues. V was clipped by 5 bases and J by 2 bases, with 22 bases between them. CDR3 in amino acids: CASSPRTAVGLRNQPQHF. CDR3 nucleotide sequence: TGTGCCAGCAGTCCCAGAACTGCGGTGGGGCTTCGCAATCAGCCCCAGCATTTT.

In this sample, this clonotype turned up a few times. The V gene is TRBV4-2, the J gene TRBJ2-3, with 8 bases fitting TRBD1. Germline trimming cut 4 bases from V and 5 bases from J; bases unmatched to any gene: 8. Germline loops: CDR1 LGHNA, CDR2 YNFKEQ. CDR3 size: 15 residues. The CDR3: CASSLVTTGGDTQYF. The CDR3 region has the DNA TGTGCCAGCAGCCTGGTTACAACAGGGGGAGATACGCAGTATTTT.

The V gene is TRBV7-2, the J gene TRBJ1-1, with TRBD1 as a possible D gene (5 bases). This CDR3 contains 15 residues. CDR1 SGHTA and CDR2 FQGNSA come from the germline V gene. V dropped 2 bases and J dropped 0 bases, with 10 bases sitting between them. The CDR3 sequence is CASSLSQGMNTEAFF. In DNA, the CDR3 is TGTGCCAGCAGCTTATCGCAGGGTATGAACACTGAAGCTTTCTTT.

The sample holds a few counts of this clonotype. The chain combines TRBV7-9 with TRBJ2-3, with TRBD2 matching 7 bases. CDR1 is SEHNR and CDR2 is FQNEAQ in the germline V gene (reference sequence). V dropped 4 bases and J dropped 6; count of bases not matched to a gene: 10. The CDR3 has 15 residues. CDR3 protein: CASSSGTNRGDTQYF. The CDR3 nucleotides read TGTGCCAGCAGCTCCGGGACTAATCGAGGGGATACGCAGTATTTT.

This clonotype was counted only a few times. This chain links TRBV5-1 with TRBJ2-7; possibly TRBD1 for D (5 bases). The CDR3 has 12 amino acids. V was cut by 0 bases and J by 7 bases, with 8 bases left in between. The germline V gene has CDR1 SGHRS and CDR2 YFSETQ. As DNA, the CDR3 is TGCGCCAGCAGCTTGGTGGGGCTGGAGCAGTACTTC. Translating it yields CASSLVGLEQYF.

This rearrangement joins TRBV20-1 to TRBJ2-7, with 10 bases lining up with TRBD2. V dropped 7 bases and J dropped 4; count of bases not matched to a gene: 13. The V gene's germline CDR1 is DFQATT and CDR2 SNEGSKA (reference sequence). This CDR3 is 15 amino acids long. The CDR3 region has the DNA TGCAGTGTCGGAAGATCTAGCGGGAGTAGGTACGAGCAGTACTTC. Its translation is CSVGRSSGSRYEQYF.

This clonotype was seen a single time. The J gene is TRBJ2-7, the V gene TRBV11-2; TRBD1 might be the D (6 bases). V was clipped by 7 bases and J by 6 bases, with 19 bases between them. CDR3 size: 14 residues. Germline CDR1 SGHAT, CDR2 FQNNGV. The CDR3 here is CASTQGPASGEQYF. The CDR3 DNA reads as TGTGCCAGCACCCAGGGGCCTGCCTCGGGCGAGCAGTACTTC.

In its sample, this clonotype was seen a few times. The chain couples TRBV20-1 to TRBJ2-4; TRBD2 agrees at 15 bases. Trimming cost V 1 base and J 3 bases; bases outside gene matches: 10. The CDR3 has 19 amino acids. CDR1 is DFQATT, CDR2 SNEGSKA, per germline (reference sequence). The chain's CDR3 is CSARGSGLAGGIGKNIQYF. The CDR3 region has the DNA TGCAGTGCTAGAGGATCGGGACTAGCGGGGGGAATCGGCAAAAACATTCAGTACTTC.

This chain connects TRBV20-1 to TRBJ2-2; 7 bases line up with TRBD2. J lost 5 bases, V lost 1 base, and 4 bases had no gene match. Germline CDR1 is DFQATT and CDR2 is SNEGSKA (reference sequence). This CDR3 spans 14 amino acids. The CDR3 nucleotides are TGCAGTGCTAGAGTCTGGGGGGGGACCGGGGAGCTGTTTTTT. As protein: CSARVWGGTGELFF.

This clonotype has just a few counts. V gene TRBV5-6 combines with J gene TRBJ2-7; D is perhaps TRBD1 (5 bases). The CDR3 extends over 16 amino acids. The germline gives CDR1 SGHDT, CDR2 YYEEEE. Deletions cut 2 bases from V and 2 bases from J, with 17 bases between. The CDR3, as DNA: TGTGCCAGCAGCTTAAGTCTCAGGGCCCCAGCCTACGAGCAGTACTTC. This translates into CASSLSLRAPAYEQYF.

This clonotype was seen more than once but under ten times. The V call is TRBV6-1, the J call TRBJ2-3, with TRBD2 matching 9 bases. The CDR3 sequence is 16 residues long. Trimming cost V 8 bases and J 0 bases; bases outside gene matches: 9. Germline-derived CDR1 and CDR2 are MNHNS and SASEGT. CDR3 bases: TGTGCCAGCCGCCCATTTCTAGCGGGGAGCACAGATACGCAGTATTTT. Translated: CASRPFLAGSTDTQYF.

This clonotype showed up many times. The chain uses TRBV19 and TRBJ2-3, with 10 nucleotides matching TRBD1. CDR3 length: 14 amino acids. The trim removed 6 bases at V and 5 bases at J, leaving 5 bases unmatched. Looked up from germline, CDR1 is LNHDA and CDR2 is SQIVND (reference sequence). The CDR3 region has the DNA TGTGCCAGTAGAGGGACAGGGGAGATAGATACGCAGTATTTT. It translates to CASRGTGEIDTQYF.

This clonotype occurred a few times. The V and J genes are TRBV6-6 and TRBJ1-5; no clear D. V was shortened by 5 bases and J by 7 bases, with 9 bases between the two germline ends. CDR3 length equals 12 residues. From germline, CDR1 is MNHNY and CDR2 SVGAGI (reference sequence). CDR3 DNA sequence: TGTGCCAGCAGTCGCCCCGGACAGCCCCAGCATTTT. This codes for CASSRPGQPQHF.

This clonotype was detected only a few times. The V gene is TRBV7-2, the J gene TRBJ2-1; 8 bases agree with TRBD2. The CDR3 is 17 residues long. V gave up 1 base and J gave up 4 bases; unmatched junction bases: 9. CDR1 is SGHTA, CDR2 FQGNSA, per germline. CDR3 sequence: CASSLGSGGRRYNEQFF. CDR3 DNA sequence: TGTGCCAGCAGCTTAGGGTCGGGCGGGAGGCGGTACAATGAGCAGTTCTTC.

This clonotype was counted only a few times. For the CDR3, the DNA is TGTGCCAGCAGCGTAGCGACATCCTACAATGAGCAGTTCTTC. Translating gives CASSVATSYNEQFF. The rearrangement uses TRBV9 and TRBJ2-1; D not resolved. The CDR3 runs to 14 residues. CDR1 is SGDLS, CDR2 YYNGEE, per germline. The V end lost 0 bases, the J end lost 1 base, and 5 bases lay between the germline ends.

The V gene is TRBV4-2, the J gene TRBJ2-7; D might be TRBD2 (7 bases). This CDR3 comprises 15 residues. The V end lost 4 bases, the J end lost 0 bases, and 13 bases lay between the germline ends. CDR1 and CDR2 from the germline V gene are LGHNA and YNFKEQ. In DNA form, the CDR3 reads TGTGCCAGCAGCCCCGAGGGGGACTACTCCTACGAGCAGTACTTC. It specifies CASSPEGDYSYEQYF.

The rearrangement uses TRBV10-1 and TRBJ2-1, with D possibly matching TRBD2 (6 bases). Germline V gives CDR1 WNHNN, CDR2 SYGVQD (reference sequence). V was clipped by 5 bases and J by 0 bases, with 11 bases between them. The CDR3 covers 15 residues. The CDR3 DNA reads TGCGCCAGCAGTTGGGACTCCAGCTCCTACAATGAGCAGTTCTTC. This sequence encodes CASSWDSSSYNEQFF.

This clonotype has only a few counts. The genes are TRBV5-1 and TRBJ1-6; D not resolved. This CDR3 comprises 15 residues. CDR1 is SGHRS and CDR2 is YFSETQ in the germline V gene. The V end lost 1 base, the J end lost 7 bases, and 12 bases lay between the germline ends. The CDR3 sequence is CASSLTAARNSPLHF. CDR3 sequence (DNA): TGCGCCAGCAGCTTGACAGCCGCTCGAAATTCACCCCTCCACTTT.